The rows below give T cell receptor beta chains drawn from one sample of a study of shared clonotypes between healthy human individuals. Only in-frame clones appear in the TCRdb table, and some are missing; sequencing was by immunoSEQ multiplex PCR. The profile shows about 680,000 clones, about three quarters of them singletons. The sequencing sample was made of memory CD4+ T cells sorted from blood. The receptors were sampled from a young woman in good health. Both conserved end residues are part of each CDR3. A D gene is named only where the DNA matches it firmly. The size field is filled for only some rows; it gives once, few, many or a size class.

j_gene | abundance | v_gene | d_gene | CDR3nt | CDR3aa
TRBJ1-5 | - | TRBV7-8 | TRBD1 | TGTGCCAGCAGCCATCACCGGGACAGGGGACAGCCCCAGCATTTT | CASSHHRDRGQPQHF
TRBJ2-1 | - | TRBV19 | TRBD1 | TGTGCCAGTAGTATAAACCCCGGACAGGACAATGAGCAGTTCTTC | CASSINPGQDNEQFF
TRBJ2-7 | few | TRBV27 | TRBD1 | TGTGCCAGCAGCCGGACAGGCAACTACGAGCAGTACTTC | CASSRTGNYEQYF
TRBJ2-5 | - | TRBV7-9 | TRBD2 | TGTGCCAGCAGCTTACTAGCGGGAGGGCCCCAAGAGACCCAGTACTTC | CASSLLAGGPQETQYF
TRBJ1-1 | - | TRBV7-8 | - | TGTGCCAGCAGCTTAGTTCGGGGAGAGGCTGAAGCTTTCTTT | CASSLVRGEAEAFF
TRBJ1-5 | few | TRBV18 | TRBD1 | TGTGCCAGCTCACCGCAACAGGGGGCGAACCAGCCCCAGCATTTT | CASSPQQGANQPQHF
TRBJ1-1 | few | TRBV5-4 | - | TGTGCCAGCAGCTTGTTGGGGGGGCGGATGAACACTGAAGCTTTCTTT | CASSLLGGRMNTEAFF
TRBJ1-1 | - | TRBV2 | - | TGTGCCAGCAGTGAACCCAGGGAATATCGGGGCACTGAAGCTTTCTTT | CASSEPREYRGTEAFF
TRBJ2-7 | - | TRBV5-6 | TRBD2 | TGTGCCAGCAGCTTATGGCTAGCGGACGAGCAGTACTTC | CASSLWLADEQYF
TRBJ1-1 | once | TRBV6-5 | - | TGTGCCAGTGGATTTGACCCCGCGAGCACTGAAGCTTTCTTT | CASGFDPASTEAFF
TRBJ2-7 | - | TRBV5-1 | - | TGCGCCAGCAGCTTGGTTGGGCTGGTCTACGAGCAGTACTTC | CASSLVGLVYEQYF
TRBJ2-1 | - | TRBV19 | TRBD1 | TGTGCCACCGTCAGGGGAGGGACAGGGGACTACAATGAGCAGTTCTTC | CATVRGGTGDYNEQFF
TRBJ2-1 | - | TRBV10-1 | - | TGCGCCAGCCGAGGGAGCACTGAGAATTACAATGAGCAGTTCTTC | CASRGSTENYNEQFF
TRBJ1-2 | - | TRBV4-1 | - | TGCGCCAGCAGCCAACACCCATTGGGGATAGATGGCTACACCTTC | CASSQHPLGIDGYTF
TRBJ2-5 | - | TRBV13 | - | TGTGCCAGCAGCTTCCCGCAAGAGACCCAGTACTTC | CASSFPQETQYF
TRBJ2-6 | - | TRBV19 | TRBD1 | TGTGCCAGTAGCCTCCGGGACAGTCCCCTCTCTGGGGCCAACGTCCTGACTTTC | CASSLRDSPLSGANVLTF
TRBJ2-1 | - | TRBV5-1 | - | TGCGCCAGCAGCTTGTACGGGGCGGGTGACAATGAGCAGTTCTTC | CASSLYGAGDNEQFF
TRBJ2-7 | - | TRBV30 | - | TGTGCCTGGAGTGGTCAGGCACGGGAGCAGTACTTC | CAWSGQAREQYF
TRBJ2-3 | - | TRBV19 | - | TGTGCCACCGGTAGAGGAGGTAGTGGGTTCACAGATACGCAGTATTTT | CATGRGGSGFTDTQYF
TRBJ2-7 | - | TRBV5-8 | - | TGTGCCAGCAGCTTCAGACTAGCCTACGAGCAGTACTTC | CASSFRLAYEQYF
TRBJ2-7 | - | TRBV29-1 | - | TGCAGCGTTGAGAGCAGGGGTCGGGTGAGCGAGCAGTACTTC | CSVESRGRVSEQYF
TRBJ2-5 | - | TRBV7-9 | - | TGTGCCAGCAGCTGGACAGATAAAGAGACCCAGTACTTC | CASSWTDKETQYF
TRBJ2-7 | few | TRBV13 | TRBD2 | TGTGCCAGCAGCTTCTTAGCGGGGAGCTCCTACGAGCAGTACTTC | CASSFLAGSSYEQYF
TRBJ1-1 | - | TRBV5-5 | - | TGTGCCAGCAGCGGAGAACCGGGGAGCACTGAAGCTTTCTTT | CASSGEPGSTEAFF
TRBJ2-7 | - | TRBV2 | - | TGTGCCAGCAGGGCAGACCCCGGGTGGAACTACGAGCAGTACTTC | CASRADPGWNYEQYF
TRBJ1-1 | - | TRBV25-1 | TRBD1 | TGTGCCAGCAGTGAGGGGGGTGTCAGGGGGCTCCGGACTGAAGCTTTCTTT | CASSEGGVRGLRTEAFF
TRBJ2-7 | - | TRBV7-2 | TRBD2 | TGTGCCAGCAGCTCCCACAGGGCGGGAGGGTCCTACGAGCAGTACTTC | CASSSHRAGGSYEQYF
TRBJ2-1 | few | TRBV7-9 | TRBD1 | TGTGCCAGCAGCTCCCTCCCGGGACAGGGGTACAATGAGCAGTTCTTC | CASSSLPGQGYNEQFF
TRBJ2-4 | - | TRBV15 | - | TGTGCCACCAGTAATCGACCTAGCGAGAACCAAAACATTCAGTACTTC | CATSNRPSENQNIQYF
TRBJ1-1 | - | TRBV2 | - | TGTGCCAGCAGTGACAGGGCCCCCTCTCTGTCGAACACTGAAGCTTTCTTT | CASSDRAPSLSNTEAFF
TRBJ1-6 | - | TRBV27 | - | TGTGCCAGCAGTTTATCAGGCAGCGGTAATTCACCCCTCCACTTT | CASSLSGSGNSPLHF
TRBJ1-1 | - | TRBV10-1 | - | TGCGCCAGCAGTGCAGCCTTTTCGGGGAACACTGAAGCTTTCTTT | CASSAAFSGNTEAFF
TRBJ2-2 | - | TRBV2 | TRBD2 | TGTGCCAGCAGGAGACGGACTAGCGGGATTGACGGGGAGCTGTTTTTT | CASRRRTSGIDGELFF
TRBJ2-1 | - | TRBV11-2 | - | TGTGCCAGCAGCTTACCATCCGGGACCTACAATGAGCAGTTCTTC | CASSLPSGTYNEQFF
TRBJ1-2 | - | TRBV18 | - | TGTGCCAGCTCACATGGGGCCGAGGAGGGCTACACCTTC | CASSHGAEEGYTF
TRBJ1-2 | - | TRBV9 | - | TGTGCCAGCAGCATCAACGAAAACTATGGCTACACCTTC | CASSINENYGYTF
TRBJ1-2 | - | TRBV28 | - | TGTGCCAGCCGGACCCTCTATGGCTACACCTTC | CASRTLYGYTF
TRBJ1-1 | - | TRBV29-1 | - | TGCAGCGTTAGGTCCTTCCGGGACATAAGAGCTTTCTTT | CSVRSFRDIRAFF
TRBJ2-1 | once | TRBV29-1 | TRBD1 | TGCAGTGTTACGGGACAGGTCGGCGATGAGCAGTTCTTC | CSVTGQVGDEQFF
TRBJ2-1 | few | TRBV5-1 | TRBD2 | TGCGCCAGCAGCCGGCTAGCGGGAGGTTCCTACAATGAGCAGTTCTTC | CASSRLAGGSYNEQFF
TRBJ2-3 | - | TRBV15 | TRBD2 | TGTGCCACCAGCAGAGATTTGGGGGAGGGGGATACGCAGTATTTT | CATSRDLGEGDTQYF
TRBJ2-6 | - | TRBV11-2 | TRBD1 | TGTGCCAGCAGCACTCTACAGGGGCGCAGGGGCTCTGGGGCCAACGTCCTGACTTTC | CASSTLQGRRGSGANVLTF
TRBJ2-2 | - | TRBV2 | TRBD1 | TGTGCCAGCAGTCGGACAGGGAACGCGAACACCGGGGAGCTGTTTTTT | CASSRTGNANTGELFF
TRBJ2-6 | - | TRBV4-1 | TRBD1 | TGCGCCAGCAGCCAAGCCTTGGACAGGGACTCTGGGGCCAACGTCCTGACTTTC | CASSQALDRDSGANVLTF
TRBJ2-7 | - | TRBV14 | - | TGTGCCAGCAGCCCACTCGGGGCTTCCTACGAGCAGTACTTC | CASSPLGASYEQYF
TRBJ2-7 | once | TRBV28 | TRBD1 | TGTGCCAGCAACAACGGACAGGGACTCTACGAGCAGTACTTC | CASNNGQGLYEQYF
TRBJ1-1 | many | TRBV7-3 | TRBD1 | TGTGCCAGCAGCTCAGGACAGGGTTTCGCTGAAGCTTTCTTT | CASSSGQGFAEAFF
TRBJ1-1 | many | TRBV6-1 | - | TGTGCCAGCAGTCCAATGAACACTGAAGCTTTCTTT | CASSPMNTEAFF
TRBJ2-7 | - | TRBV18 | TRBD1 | TGTGCCAGCTCACTCGGACAGGGGGAAACCTACGAGCAGTACTTC | CASSLGQGETYEQYF
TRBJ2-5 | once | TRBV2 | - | TGTGCCAGCAGTCTCCAAGAGACCCAGTACTTC | CASSLQETQYF
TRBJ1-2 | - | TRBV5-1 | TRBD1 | TGCGCCAGCAGCGATGGGAGGGACAGGGTCAGCTACACCTTC | CASSDGRDRVSYTF
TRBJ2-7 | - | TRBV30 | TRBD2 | TGTGCCTGGAGTACTAGCGGGGGGACCTACGAGCAGTACTTC | CAWSTSGGTYEQYF
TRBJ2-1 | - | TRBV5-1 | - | TGCGCCAGCAGTTTGGACTCCAGCTCCTACAATGAGCAGTTCTTC | CASSLDSSSYNEQFF
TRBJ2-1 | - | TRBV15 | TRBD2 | TGTGCCACCAGCAGGGAATTAGCAGGGACTAGCGGGAGAAGGTACAATGAGCAGTTCTTC | CATSRELAGTSGRRYNEQFF
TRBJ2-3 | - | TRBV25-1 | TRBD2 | TGTGCCAGCAGTCTGGGACTAGCGGCAGATACGCAGTATTTT | CASSLGLAADTQYF
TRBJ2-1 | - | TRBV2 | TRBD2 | TGTGCCAGCGGAGGAGGTCTAGCGGGAGGGCCTAACAATGAGCAGTTCTTC | CASGGGLAGGPNNEQFF
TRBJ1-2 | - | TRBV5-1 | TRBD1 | TGCGCCAGCTCGGGACAGGGGGACTATGGCTACACCTTC | CASSGQGDYGYTF
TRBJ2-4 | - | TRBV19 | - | TGTGCCAGTACCAAGAGGACGGATCCTTTAGCCAAAAACATTCAGTACTTC | CASTKRTDPLAKNIQYF
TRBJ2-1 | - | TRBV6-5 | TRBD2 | TGTGCCAGCAGTTACGCTAGCGGGATAGGCAATGAGCAGTTCTTC | CASSYASGIGNEQFF